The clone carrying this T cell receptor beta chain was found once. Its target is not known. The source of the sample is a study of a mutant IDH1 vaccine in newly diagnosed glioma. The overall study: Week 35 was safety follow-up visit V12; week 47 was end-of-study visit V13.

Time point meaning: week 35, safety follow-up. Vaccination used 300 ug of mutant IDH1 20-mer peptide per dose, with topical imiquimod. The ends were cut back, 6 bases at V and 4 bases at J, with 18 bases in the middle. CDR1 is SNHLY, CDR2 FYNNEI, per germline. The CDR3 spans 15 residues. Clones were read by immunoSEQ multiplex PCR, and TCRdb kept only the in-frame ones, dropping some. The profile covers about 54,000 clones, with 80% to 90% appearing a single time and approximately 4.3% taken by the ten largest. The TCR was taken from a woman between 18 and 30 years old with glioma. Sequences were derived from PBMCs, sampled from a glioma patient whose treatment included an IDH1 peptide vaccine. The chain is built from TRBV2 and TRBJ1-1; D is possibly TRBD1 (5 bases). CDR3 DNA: TGTGCCAGCAGGATGTCCGGGACCGCACGCACTGAAGCTTTCTTT. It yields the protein CASRMSGTARTEAFF.